This T cell receptor (beta chain) was profiled in a study of blood T cell repertoires in COVID-19. Study-level information: There were acute and convalescent COVID-19 samples, and they came from the United States, Italy and Spain.

In the original analysis: By means of reference gene primer amplification, nucleated cell counts were estimated. TCRdb's table, derived via immunoSEQ multiplex PCR, lists solely in-frame clones and lacks some. The V and J calls and clone size were taken over from that table, and D and trimming were inferred from the DNA. Of approximately 210,000 clones in the sample, approximately 83% were seen once. V was clipped by 6 bases and J by 7 bases, with 18 bases between them. The CDR3 consists of 14 residues. The V gene's germline CDR1 is SQVTM and CDR2 ANQGSEA. Clinical histories supplied by participants themselves formed the basis of cohort assignment. Cohort 3 donors were reported recovered after two negative PCRs, clearance, or symptom resolution.

The chain carries TRBV29-1 and TRBJ1-4; D remains unclear. This TCR derives from a woman aged 55-69 years who had recovered from COVID-19. The specimen sequenced was PBMCs or T cells enriched from blood (not recorded which). In nucleotides, the CDR3 is TGCAGCGTCGCCCGGGCCGGGGTCGGTGAAAAACTGTTTTTT. Protein: CSVARAGVGEKLFF. Together with reference TRBV29-1 and TRBJ1-4, the CDR3 gives the full variable domain: SAVISQKPSRDICQRGTSLTIQCQVDSQVTMMFWYRQQPGQSLTLIATANQGSEATYESGFVIDKFPISRPNLTFSTLTVSNMSPEDSSIYLCSVARAGVGEKLFFGSGTQLSVL.